This TCR beta chain was recovered during a study of blood T cell repertoires in COVID-19. Across the study: Acute and convalescent COVID-19 specimens originated in the United States, Italy and Spain. The analysed material was cDNA or gDNA that came from T cells, B-cell-depleted T cells, or PBMCs.

The CDR3 sequence is 13 residues long. Germline CDR1 is KGHDR and CDR2 is SFDVKD. V shed 9 bases and J shed 4 bases, with 12 bases lying between them. Libraries were prepared by immunoSEQ multiplex PCR; TCRdb keeps only in-frame clonotypes and omits some of them. The repertoire holds about 59,000 clones, around 92% seen once, with around 9% in the top ten. This clonotype was obtained from a human donor in a cohort sampled during active COVID-19. The chain combines TRBV24-1 with TRBJ2-1; a weak D match, TRBD2 (5 bases). Sequenced input: peripheral blood. The CDR3 sequence: CATGPPGYNEQFF. CDR3 coding DNA: TGTGCCACCGGGCCTCCGGGATACAATGAGCAGTTCTTC.